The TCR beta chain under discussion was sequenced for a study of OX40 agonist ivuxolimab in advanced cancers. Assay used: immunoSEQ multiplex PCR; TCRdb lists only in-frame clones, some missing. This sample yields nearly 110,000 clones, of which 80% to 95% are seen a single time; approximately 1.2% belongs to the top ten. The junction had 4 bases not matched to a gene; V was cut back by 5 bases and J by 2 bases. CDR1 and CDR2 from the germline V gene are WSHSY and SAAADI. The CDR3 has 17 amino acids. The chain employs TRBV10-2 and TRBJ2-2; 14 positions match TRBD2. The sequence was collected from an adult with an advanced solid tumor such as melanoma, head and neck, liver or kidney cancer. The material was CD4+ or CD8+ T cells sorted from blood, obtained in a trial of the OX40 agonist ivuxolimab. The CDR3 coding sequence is TGCGCCAGCAGTAGACTAGCGGGAGGGCCTAACACCGGGGAGCTGTTTTTT. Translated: CASSRLAGGPNTGELFF.